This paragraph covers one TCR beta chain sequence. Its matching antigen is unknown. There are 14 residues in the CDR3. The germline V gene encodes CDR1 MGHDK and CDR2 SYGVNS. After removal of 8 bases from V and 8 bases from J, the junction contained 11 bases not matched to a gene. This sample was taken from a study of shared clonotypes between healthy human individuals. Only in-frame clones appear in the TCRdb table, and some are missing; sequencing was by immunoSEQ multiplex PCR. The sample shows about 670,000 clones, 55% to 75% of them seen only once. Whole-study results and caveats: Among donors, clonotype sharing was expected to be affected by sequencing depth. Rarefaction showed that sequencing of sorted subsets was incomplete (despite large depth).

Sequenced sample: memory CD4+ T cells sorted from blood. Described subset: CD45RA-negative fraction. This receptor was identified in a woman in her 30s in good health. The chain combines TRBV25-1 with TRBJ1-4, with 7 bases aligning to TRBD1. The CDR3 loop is CASGLGGSPEKLFF. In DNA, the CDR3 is TGTGCCAGCGGCCTAGGGGGCTCCCCCGAAAAACTGTTTTTT.